This T cell receptor beta chain was captured by sequencing in a study of OX40 agonist ivuxolimab in advanced cancers. Autoimmune disease history or systemic immunosuppression meant exclusion. This table comes from immunoSEQ multiplex PCR, and its TCRdb copy is limited to in-frame clones, with some not included. The sample holds tens of thousands of clones, approximately 84% seen once. Germline V lookup: CDR1 SGHNT, CDR2 YYREEE (reference sequence). With 4 bases removed from V and 8 bases from J, the gap between germline ends came to 7 bases. CDR3 length: 11 amino acids. Only one count was recorded for this clone.

The specimen comprised CD4+ or CD8+ T cells sorted from blood, sampled in a trial of the OX40 agonist ivuxolimab. This receptor was obtained from an adult with an advanced solid tumor such as melanoma, head and neck, liver or kidney cancer. This chain links TRBV5-4 with TRBJ2-1; no definite D call. CDR3 amino acids: CASSRGDEQFF. The CDR3 DNA sequence: TGTGCCAGCAGCAGAGGCGATGAGCAGTTCTTC.